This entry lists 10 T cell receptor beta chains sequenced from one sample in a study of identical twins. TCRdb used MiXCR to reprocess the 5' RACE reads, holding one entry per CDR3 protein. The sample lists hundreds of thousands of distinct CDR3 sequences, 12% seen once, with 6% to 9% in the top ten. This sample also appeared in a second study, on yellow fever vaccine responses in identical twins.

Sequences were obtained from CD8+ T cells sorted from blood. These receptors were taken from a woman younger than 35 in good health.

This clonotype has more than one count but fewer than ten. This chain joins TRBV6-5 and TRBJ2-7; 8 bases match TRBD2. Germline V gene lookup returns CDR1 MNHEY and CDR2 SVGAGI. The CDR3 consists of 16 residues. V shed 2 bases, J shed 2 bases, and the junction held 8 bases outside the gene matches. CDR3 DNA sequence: TGTGCCAGCAGTTACGTCTCTAGCGGGTCTACCTACGAGCAGTACTTC. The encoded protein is CASSYVSSGSTYEQYF.

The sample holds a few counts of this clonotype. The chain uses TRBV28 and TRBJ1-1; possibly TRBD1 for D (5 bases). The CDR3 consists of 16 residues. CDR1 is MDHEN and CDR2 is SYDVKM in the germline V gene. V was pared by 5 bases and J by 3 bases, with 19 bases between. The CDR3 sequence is CASSGYRQNLDTEAFF. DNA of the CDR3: TGTGCCAGCAGTGGATACAGACAGAATCTTGACACTGAAGCTTTCTTT.

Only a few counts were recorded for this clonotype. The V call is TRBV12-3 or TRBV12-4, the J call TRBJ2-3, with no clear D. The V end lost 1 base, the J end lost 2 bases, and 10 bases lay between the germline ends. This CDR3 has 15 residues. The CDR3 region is CASSLGWVSTDTQYF. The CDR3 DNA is TGTGCCAGCAGTTTAGGGTGGGTGTCCACAGATACGCAGTATTTT.

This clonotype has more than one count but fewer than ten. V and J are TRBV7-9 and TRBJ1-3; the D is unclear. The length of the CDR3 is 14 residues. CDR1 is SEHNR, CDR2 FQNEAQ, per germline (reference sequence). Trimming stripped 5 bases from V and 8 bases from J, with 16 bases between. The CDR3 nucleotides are TGTGCCAGCAGCCCACCGATCAGTGCGGACACCATATATTTT. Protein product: CASSPPISADTIYF.

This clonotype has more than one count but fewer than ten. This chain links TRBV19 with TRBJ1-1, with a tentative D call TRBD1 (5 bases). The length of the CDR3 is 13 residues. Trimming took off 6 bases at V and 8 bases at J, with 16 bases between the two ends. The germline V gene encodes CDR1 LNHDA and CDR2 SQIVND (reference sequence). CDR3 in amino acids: CASRGDGSSEAFF. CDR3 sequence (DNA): TGTGCCAGTAGGGGGGACGGGTCATCAGAAGCTTTCTTT.

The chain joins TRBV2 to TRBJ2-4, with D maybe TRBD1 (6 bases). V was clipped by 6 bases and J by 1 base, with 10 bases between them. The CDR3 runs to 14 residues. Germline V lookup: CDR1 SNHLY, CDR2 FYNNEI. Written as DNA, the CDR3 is TGTGCCAGCAGAAATACAGGGGCCAAAAACATTCAGTACTTC. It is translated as CASRNTGAKNIQYF.

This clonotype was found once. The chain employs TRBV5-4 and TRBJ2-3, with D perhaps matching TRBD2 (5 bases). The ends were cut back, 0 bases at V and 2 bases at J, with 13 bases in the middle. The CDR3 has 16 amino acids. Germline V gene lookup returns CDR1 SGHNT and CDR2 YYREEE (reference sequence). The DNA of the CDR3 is TGTGCCAGCAGCTTGGGAGGAGGCGTCTACACAGATACGCAGTATTTT. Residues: CASSLGGGVYTDTQYF.

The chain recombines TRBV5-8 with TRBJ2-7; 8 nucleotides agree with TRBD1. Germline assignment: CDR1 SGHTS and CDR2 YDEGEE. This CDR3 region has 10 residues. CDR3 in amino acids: CATGGLEQYF. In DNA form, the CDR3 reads TGTGCTACAGGGGGGCTCGAGCAGTACTTC.

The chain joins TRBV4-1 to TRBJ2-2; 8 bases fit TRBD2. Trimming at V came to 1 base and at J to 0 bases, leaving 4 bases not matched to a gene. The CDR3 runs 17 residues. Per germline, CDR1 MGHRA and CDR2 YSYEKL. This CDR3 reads CASSQAAGGPNTGELFF. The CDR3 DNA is TGCGCCAGCAGCCAAGCGGCGGGGGGCCCGAACACCGGGGAGCTGTTTTTT.

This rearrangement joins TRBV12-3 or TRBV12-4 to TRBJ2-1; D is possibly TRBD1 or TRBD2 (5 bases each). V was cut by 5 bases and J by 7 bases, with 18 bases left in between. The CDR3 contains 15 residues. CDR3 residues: CASSPQTGWGNEQFF. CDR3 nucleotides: TGTGCCAGCAGTCCACAGACGGGTTGGGGGAATGAGCAGTTCTTC.